The entry below gives a single T cell receptor beta chain sequence along with its context. Antigen: not known. This specimen belongs to a study of memory B cells and T cells in multiple sclerosis. The study, taken as a whole, reports: Shared clonotype counts depended on differing compartment clone-set sizes and were normalized.

Only in-frame clones appear in the TCRdb table, and some are missing; sequencing was by immunoSEQ multiplex PCR. This table holds 11,000 to 15,000 clones, 60% to 80% found once. Trimming cost V 3 bases and J 9 bases; bases outside gene matches: 13. The CDR3 has 16 amino acids. Germline loops: CDR1 MDHEN, CDR2 SYDVKM. The TCR comes from a human donor with multiple sclerosis. The genes are TRBV28 and TRBJ1-2; 10 bases are shared with TRBD1. Sequencing was carried out using memory (CD45RO+) CD4+ T cells from blood. CDR3 sequence: CASSFSGVGTGASYTF. Here the CDR3 DNA reads TGTGCCAGCAGTTTCAGTGGGGTAGGGACAGGGGCAAGCTACACCTTC.